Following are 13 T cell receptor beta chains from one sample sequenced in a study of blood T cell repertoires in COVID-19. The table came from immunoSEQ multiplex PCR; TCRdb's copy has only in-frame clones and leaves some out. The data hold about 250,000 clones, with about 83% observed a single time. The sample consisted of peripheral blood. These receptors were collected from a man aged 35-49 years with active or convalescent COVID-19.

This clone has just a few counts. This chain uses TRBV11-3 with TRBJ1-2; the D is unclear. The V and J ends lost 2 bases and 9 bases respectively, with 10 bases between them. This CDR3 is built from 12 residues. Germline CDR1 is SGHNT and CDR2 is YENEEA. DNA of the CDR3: TGTGCCAGCAGCTTAACCGACGACAGCTACACCTTC. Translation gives CASSLTDDSYTF.

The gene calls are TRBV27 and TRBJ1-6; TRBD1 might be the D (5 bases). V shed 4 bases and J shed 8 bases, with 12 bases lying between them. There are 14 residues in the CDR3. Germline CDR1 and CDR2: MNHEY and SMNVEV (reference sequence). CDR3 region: CASSYRRLDSPLHF. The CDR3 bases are TGTGCCAGCAGTTACAGGCGGTTAGATTCACCCCTCCACTTT.

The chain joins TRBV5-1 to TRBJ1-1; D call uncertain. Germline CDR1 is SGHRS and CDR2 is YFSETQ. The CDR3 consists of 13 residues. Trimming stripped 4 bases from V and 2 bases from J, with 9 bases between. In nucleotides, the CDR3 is TGCGCCAGCAGCAACCGGGTTAACACTGAAGCTTTCTTT. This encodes CASSNRVNTEAFF.

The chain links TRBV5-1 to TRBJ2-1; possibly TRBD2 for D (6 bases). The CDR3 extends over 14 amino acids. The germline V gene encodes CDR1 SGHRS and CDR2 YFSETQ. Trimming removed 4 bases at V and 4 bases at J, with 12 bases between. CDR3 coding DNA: TGCGCCAGCAGCCCCAGGGACTCTTACAATGAGCAGTTCTTC. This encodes CASSPRDSYNEQFF.

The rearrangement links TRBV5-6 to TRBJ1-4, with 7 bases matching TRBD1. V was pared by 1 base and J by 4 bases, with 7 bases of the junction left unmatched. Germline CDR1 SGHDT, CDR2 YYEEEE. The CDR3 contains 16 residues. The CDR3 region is CASSLIRGKINEKLFF. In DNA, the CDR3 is TGTGCCAGCAGCTTGATCAGGGGGAAAATTAATGAAAAACTGTTTTTT.

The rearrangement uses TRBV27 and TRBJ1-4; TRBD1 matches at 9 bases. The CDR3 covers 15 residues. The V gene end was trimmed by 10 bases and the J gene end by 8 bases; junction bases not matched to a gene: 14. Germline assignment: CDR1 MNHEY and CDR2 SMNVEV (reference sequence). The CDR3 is CANFWGTGQREKLFF. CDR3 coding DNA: TGTGCCAACTTTTGGGGGACAGGGCAGCGGGAAAAACTGTTTTTT. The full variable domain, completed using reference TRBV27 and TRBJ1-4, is EAQVTQNPRYLITVTGKKLTVTCSQNMNHEYMSWYRQDPGLGLRQIYYSMNVEVTDKGDVPEGYKVSRKEKRNFPLILESPSPNQTSLYFCANFWGTGQREKLFFGSGTQLSVL.

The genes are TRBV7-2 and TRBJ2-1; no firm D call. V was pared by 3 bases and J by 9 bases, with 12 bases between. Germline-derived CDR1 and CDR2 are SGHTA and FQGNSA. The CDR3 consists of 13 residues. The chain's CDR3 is CASSFLPGGEQFF. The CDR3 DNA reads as TGTGCCAGCAGCTTTCTGCCGGGTGGTGAGCAGTTCTTC. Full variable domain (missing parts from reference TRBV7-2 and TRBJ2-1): GAGVSQSPSNKVTEKGKDVELRCDPISGHTALYWYRQSLGQGLEFLIYFQGNSAPDKSGLPSDRFSAERTGGSVSTLTIQRTQQEDSAVYLCASSFLPGGEQFFGPGTRLTVL.

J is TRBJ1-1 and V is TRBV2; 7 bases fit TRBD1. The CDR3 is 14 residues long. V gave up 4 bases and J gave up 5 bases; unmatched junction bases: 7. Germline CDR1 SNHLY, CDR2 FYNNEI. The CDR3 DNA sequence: TGTGCCAGCAGTGGAAGACAGGGTACGACTGAAGCTTTCTTT. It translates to CASSGRQGTTEAFF. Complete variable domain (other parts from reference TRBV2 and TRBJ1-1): EPEVTQTPSHQVTQMGQEVILRCVPISNHLYFYWYRQILGQKVEFLVSFYNNEISEKSEIFDDQFSVERPDGSNFTLKIRSTKLEDSAMYFCASSGRQGTTEAFFGQGTRLTVV.

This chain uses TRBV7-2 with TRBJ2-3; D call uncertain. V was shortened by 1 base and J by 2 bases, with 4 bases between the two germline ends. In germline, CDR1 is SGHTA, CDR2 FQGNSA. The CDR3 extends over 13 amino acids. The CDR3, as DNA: TGTGCCAGCAGCTTAGTTCACACAGATACGCAGTATTTT. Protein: CASSLVHTDTQYF.

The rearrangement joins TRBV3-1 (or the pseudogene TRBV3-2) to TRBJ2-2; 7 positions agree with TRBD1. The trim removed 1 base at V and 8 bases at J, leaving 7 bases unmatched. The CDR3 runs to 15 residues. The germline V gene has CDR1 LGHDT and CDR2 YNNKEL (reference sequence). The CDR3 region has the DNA TGTGCCAGCAGCCAAGGGACAGGCAAGGAAGGGGAGCTGTTTTTT. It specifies CASSQGTGKEGELFF.

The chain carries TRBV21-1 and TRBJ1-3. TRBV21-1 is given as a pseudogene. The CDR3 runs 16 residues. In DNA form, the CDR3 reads TGTGCCAGCAGCAAAGGCTCGGAGGACTCTGGAAACACCATATATTTT. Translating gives CASSKGSEDSGNTIYF.

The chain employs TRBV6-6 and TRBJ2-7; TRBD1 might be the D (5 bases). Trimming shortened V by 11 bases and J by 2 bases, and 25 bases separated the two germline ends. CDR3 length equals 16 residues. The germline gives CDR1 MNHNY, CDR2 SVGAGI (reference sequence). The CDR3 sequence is CASSPRDVLLTYEQYF. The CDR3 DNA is TGTGCCTCGAGTCCCAGGGATGTCTTATTAACCTACGAGCAGTACTTC.

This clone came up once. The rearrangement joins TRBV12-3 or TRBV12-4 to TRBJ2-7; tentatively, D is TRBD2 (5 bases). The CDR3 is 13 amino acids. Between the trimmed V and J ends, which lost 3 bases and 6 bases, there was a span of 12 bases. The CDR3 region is CASSLTTGSEQYF. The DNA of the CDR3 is TGTGCCAGCAGTTTGACGACTGGGAGCGAGCAGTACTTC.